This TCR beta chain was retrieved from a study of shared clonotypes between healthy human individuals. Looking at the study overall: Those who served as donors were two women and a few men between the ages of 18 and 49.

Samples underwent the assay at deep level. Several immunoSEQ plates received, in even portions, the genomic DNA of each subset. Assay: immunoSEQ multiplex PCR; the TCRdb copy retains only in-frame clones and omits some. The table shows about 590,000 clones, with around 95% occurring only once. The CDR3 has 16 amino acids. The germline CDR1 and CDR2 sequences are MNHEY and SMNVEV (reference sequence). The V and J ends lost 8 bases and 10 bases respectively, with 29 bases between them. Concerning this clone itself: As yet, its antigen is unknown.

Study-level findings and limits: Estimated clonotype richness was generally higher in naive than memory subsets.

Positive CCR7 selection of CD45RO-negative cells yielded the naive CD8 cells, and terminally differentiated effector memory CD45RA+ cells were excluded. The sequencing sample was made of naive CD8+ T cells sorted from blood. V and J are TRBV27 and TRBJ1-2; tentatively, D is TRBD1 (5 bases). This TCR was sampled from a woman in her twenties or thirties in good health. The CDR3 reads CASRGTEATRGVDYTF. The CDR3 DNA follows: TGTGCCAGCCGGGGGACGGAGGCCACCCGGGGGGTGGACTACACCTTC.